Only one count was recorded for the clone carrying this T cell receptor (beta chain). The data are from a study of blood T cell repertoires in COVID-19. Participants were aged about 18 to 95 years, lived in around 22 US areas, and enrolled virtually. Participant reports of clinical history set cohort assignment. V dropped 2 bases and J dropped 1 base, with 13 bases sitting between them. The germline V gene has CDR1 KGHSH and CDR2 LQKENI. CDR3 length: 16 amino acids. Methods used by the authors: For nucleated cells, counts were estimated from reference gene primer amplification. TCRdb keeps only in-frame clones here, not all; method: immunoSEQ multiplex PCR. V, J and clone size are taken as reported in that table, and D and trimming were inferred from the DNA itself. The table lists roughly 150,000 clones, approximately 84% of them singletons.

The chain carries TRBV18 and TRBJ2-3; the D gene is possibly TRBD1 (5 bases). This sequence originates from a man aged 50 or older in a cohort exposed to, infected with or recovered from COVID-19 (not recorded which). Source material: PBMCs or T cells enriched from blood (not recorded which). The CDR3: CASSPRTNLRTDTQYF. For the CDR3, the DNA is TGTGCCAGCTCACCAAGGACAAACCTTCGCACAGATACGCAGTATTTT.